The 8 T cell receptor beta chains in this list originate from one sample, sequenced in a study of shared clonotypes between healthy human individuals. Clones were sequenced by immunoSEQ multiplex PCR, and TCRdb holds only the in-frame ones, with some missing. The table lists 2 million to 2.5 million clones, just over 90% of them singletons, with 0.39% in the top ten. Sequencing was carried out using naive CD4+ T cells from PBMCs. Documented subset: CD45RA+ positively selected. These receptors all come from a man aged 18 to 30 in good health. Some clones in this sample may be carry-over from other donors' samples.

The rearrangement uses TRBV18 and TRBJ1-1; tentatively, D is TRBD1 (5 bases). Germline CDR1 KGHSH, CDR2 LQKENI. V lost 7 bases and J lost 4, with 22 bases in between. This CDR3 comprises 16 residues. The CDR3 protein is CASLALSGAGGTEAFF. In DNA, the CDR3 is TGTGCCAGCTTGGCGCTGTCTGGGGCTGGGGGCACTGAAGCTTTCTTT.

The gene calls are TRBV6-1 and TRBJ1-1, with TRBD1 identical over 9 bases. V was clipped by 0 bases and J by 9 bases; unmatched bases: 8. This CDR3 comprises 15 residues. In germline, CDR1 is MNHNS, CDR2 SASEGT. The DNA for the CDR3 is TGTGCCAGCAGTGAAGCCGTCCCCGGGACAGGGAAAGCTTTCTTT. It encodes CASSEAVPGTGKAFF.

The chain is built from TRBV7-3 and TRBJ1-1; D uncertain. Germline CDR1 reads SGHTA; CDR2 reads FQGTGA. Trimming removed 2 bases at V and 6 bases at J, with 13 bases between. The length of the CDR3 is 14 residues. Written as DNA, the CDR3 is TGTGCCAGCAGCTTAGTTCCCACCGGGCCTGAAGCTTTCTTT. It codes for CASSLVPTGPEAFF.

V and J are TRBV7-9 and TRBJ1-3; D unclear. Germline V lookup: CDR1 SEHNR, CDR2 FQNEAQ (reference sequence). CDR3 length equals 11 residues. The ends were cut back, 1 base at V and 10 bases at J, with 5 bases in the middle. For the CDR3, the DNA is TGTGCCAGCAGCTTAGAGGCGACCATATATTTT. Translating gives CASSLEATIYF.

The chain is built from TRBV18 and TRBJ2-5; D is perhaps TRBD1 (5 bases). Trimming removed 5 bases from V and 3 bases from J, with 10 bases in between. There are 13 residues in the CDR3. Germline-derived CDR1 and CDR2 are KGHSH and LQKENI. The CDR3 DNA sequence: TGTGCCAGCTCATCAAGACAGAAAGAGACCCAGTACTTC. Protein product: CASSSRQKETQYF.

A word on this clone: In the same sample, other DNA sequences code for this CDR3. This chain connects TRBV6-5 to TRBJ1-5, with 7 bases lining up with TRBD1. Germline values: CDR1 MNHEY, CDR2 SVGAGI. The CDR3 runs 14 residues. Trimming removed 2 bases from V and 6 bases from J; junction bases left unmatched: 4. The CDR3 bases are TGTGCCAGCAGTTACAGGCAGGGGGGTCAGCCCCAGCATTTT. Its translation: CASSYRQGGQPQHF.

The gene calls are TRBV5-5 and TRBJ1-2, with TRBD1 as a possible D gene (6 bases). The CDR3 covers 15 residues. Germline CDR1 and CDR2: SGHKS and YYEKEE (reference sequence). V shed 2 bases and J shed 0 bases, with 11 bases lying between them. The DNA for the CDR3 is TGTGCCAGCAGCTTTACGGGACAACCTAACTATGGCTACACCTTC. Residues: CASSFTGQPNYGYTF.

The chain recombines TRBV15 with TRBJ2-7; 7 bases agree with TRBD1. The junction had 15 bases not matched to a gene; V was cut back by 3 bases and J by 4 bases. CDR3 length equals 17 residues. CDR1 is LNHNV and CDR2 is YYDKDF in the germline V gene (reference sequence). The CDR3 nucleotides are TGTGCCACCAGCAGCCTCCCAGGCAGGGGGATTTTTTACGAGCAGTACTTC. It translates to CATSSLPGRGIFYEQYF.